This T cell receptor beta chain stems from a study of vaccination effects on CD4 cells after COVID-19. For the study at large: Each person got two doses of an mRNA SARS-CoV-2 vaccine, BNT162b2 or mRNA-1273. Study outcomes and limitations: Among infection- and vaccine-induced clones, marked clonal contraction occurred late after vaccination.

This clone was counted a few times. Its antigen remains unknown. Here immunoSEQ multiplex PCR was the method, and the copy in TCRdb shows in-frame clones only, minus some. The sample lists 35,000 to 40,000 clones; 66% were seen once. Trimming took 8 bases from V and 8 from J, leaving 9 bases between them. Germline V gene lookup returns CDR1 SEHNR and CDR2 FQNEAQ (reference sequence). CDR3 length equals 10 residues. Pools of viral peptides were used by the ViraFEST assay to expand antigen-specific CD4+ T cells ahead of sequencing. Subsequent to less than eleven days of culture, CD4+ T cells were isolated. Vaccine recipients, nucleocapsid antibody negative, had no prior SARS-CoV-2 infection. A few million PBMC were placed in each well, which was supplemented with 10 IU/ml IL-2 and approximately 10 ug/ml peptides. Cultures had half their medium replaced with IL-2 medium on days 3 and 7.

The V and J genes are TRBV7-9 and TRBJ1-1; perhaps TRBD1 as D (6 bases). Sample: CD4+ T cells from PBMCs cultured with HCoV-OC43 spike peptides, taken before COVID-19 vaccination. Subset here: HCoV-OC43 spike overlapping peptide pool stimulation. The sequence was obtained from a human donor who received a COVID-19 vaccine. The CDR3 coding sequence is TGTGCCAGCGGAGGGGGGGAAGCTTTCTTT. It is translated as CASGGGEAFF.